This T cell receptor (beta chain) was recorded in a study of Tregs in tolerant kidney transplant recipients. The method was immunoSEQ multiplex PCR; TCRdb's version includes in-frame clones alone and lacks a portion of them. This table has about 73,000 clones, around 93% appearing once. Germline values: CDR1 SGHTA, CDR2 FQGNSA. V gave up 3 bases and J gave up 7 bases, with 15 bases separating them. There are 14 residues in the CDR3. CD4+CD25+CD127- Tregs, CD4+CD25- non-Tregs, CD4 and CD8 cells were sorted. Before regulatory T cell sorting, thawed PBMCs rested overnight at 37°C in about 220 IU/ml IL-2.

The sequence derives from a human donor who received a combined kidney and bone marrow transplant. The starting material was Tregs from blood, obtained before the transplant. The chain links TRBV7-2 to TRBJ1-2; D gene unclear. CDR3 in DNA: TGTGCCAGCAGCTTTAACGGGGATGGGTTTGGCTACACCTTC. This gives the protein CASSFNGDGFGYTF. The full variable domain, completed using reference TRBV7-2 and TRBJ1-2, is GAGVSQSPSNKVTEKGKDVELRCDPISGHTALYWYRQSLGQGLEFLIYFQGNSAPDKSGLPSDRFSAERTGGSVSTLTIQRTQQEDSAVYLCASSFNGDGFGYTFGSGTRLTVV.